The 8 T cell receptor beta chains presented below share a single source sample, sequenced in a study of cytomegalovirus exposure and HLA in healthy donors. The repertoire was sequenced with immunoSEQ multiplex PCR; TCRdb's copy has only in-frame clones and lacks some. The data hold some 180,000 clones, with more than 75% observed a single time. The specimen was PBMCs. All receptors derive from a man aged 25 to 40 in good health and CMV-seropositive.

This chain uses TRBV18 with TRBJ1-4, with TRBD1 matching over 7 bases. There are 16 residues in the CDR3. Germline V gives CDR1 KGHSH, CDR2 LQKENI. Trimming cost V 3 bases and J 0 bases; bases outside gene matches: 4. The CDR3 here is CASSPLGTATNEKLFF. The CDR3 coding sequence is TGTGCCAGCTCACCCCTCGGGACAGCAACTAATGAAAAACTGTTTTTT.

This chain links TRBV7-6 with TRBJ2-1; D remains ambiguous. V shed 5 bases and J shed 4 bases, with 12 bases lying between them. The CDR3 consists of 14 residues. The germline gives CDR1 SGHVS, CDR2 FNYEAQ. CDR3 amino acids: CASSPSAMYNEQFF. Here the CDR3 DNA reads TGTGCCAGCAGCCCCTCAGCGATGTACAATGAGCAGTTCTTC.

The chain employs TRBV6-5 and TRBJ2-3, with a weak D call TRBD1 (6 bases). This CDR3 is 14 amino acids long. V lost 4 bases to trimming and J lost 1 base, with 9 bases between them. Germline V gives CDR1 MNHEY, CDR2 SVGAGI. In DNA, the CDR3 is TGTGCCAGCAGTTTAGGGGGAGGCACAGATACGCAGTATTTT. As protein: CASSLGGGTDTQYF.

CDR3 loop: CSMRVQGDYGYTF. CDR3 bases: TGCAGCATGAGGGTCCAGGGCGACTATGGCTACACCTTC. The rearrangement joins TRBV29-1 to TRBJ1-2, with D maybe TRBD1 (5 bases). Germline values: CDR1 SQVTM, CDR2 ANQGSEA. The CDR3 consists of 13 residues. V lost 8 bases and J 3 bases, leaving 16 bases between the germline ends. Combining the CDR3 with reference TRBV29-1 and TRBJ1-2 gives the whole variable domain SAVISQKPSRDICQRGTSLTIQCQVDSQVTMMFWYRQQPGQSLTLIATANQGSEATYESGFVIDKFPISRPNLTFSTLTVSNMSPEDSSIYLCSMRVQGDYGYTFGSGTRLTVV.

As DNA, the CDR3 is TGTGCCAGCAACCCGAACTCTGGAAACACCATATATTTT. It specifies CASNPNSGNTIYF. The chain employs TRBV6-6 and TRBJ1-3, with D unclear. Trimming took 7 bases from V and 0 from J, leaving 7 bases between them. The length of the CDR3 is 13 residues. Germline CDR1 MNHNY, CDR2 SVGAGI (reference sequence).

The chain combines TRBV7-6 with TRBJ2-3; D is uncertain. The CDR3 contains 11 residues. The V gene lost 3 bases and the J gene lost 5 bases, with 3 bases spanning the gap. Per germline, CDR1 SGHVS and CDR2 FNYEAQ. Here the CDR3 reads CASSLQDTQYF. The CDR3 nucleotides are TGTGCCAGCAGCTTGCAAGATACGCAGTATTTT. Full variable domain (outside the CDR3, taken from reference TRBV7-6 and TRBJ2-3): GAGVSQSPRYKVTKRGQDVALRCDPISGHVSLYWYRQALGQGPEFLTYFNYEAQQDKSGLPNDRFSAERPEGSISTLTIQRTEQRDSAMYRCASSLQDTQYFGPGTRLTVL.

CDR3 sequence reads: CASSPGTGLDEQYF. The CDR3 DNA is TGTGCCAGCAGCCCCGGGACAGGGTTGGATGAGCAGTACTTC. The chain has TRBV5-4 and TRBJ2-7; 9 nucleotides agree with TRBD1. Trimming took 4 bases from V and 7 from J; bases not matched to a gene: 9. CDR3 length: 14 residues. Germline CDR1 is SGHNT and CDR2 is YYREEE (reference sequence). Together with reference TRBV5-4 and TRBJ2-7, the CDR3 gives the full variable domain: ETGVTQSPTHLIKTRGQQVTLRCSSQSGHNTVSWYQQALGQGPQFIFQYYREEENGRGNFPPRFSGLQFPNYSSELNVNALELDDSALYLCASSPGTGLDEQYFGPGTRLTVT.

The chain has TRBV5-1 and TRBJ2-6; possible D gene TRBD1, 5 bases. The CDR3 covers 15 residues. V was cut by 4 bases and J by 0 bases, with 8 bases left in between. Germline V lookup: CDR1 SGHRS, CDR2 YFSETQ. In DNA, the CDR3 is TGCGCCAGCAGCCCCAGGGCCTCTGGGGCCAACGTCCTGACTTTC. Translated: CASSPRASGANVLTF.